The 24 T cell receptor beta chains given below trace back to one sample, sequenced in a study of breast tumors, draining lymph nodes, adjacent tissues. TCRdb ran MiXCR on the multiplex PCR reads and lists one entry per CDR3 protein. The sample holds roughly 12,000 distinct CDR3 sequences, less than 60% seen once. The sequenced sample was breast tumor tissue. The origin of the receptors is a female donor with breast cancer. Some clones in this sample may be carry-over from other donors' samples.

This clonotype was seen a few times. The genes are TRBV7-2 and TRBJ1-2, with D hard to call. There are 13 residues in the CDR3. Trimming took 6 bases from V and 0 from J, leaving 8 bases between them. Germline values: CDR1 SGHTA, CDR2 FQGNSA. The CDR3, as DNA: TGTGCCAGCAGTCCTACAACTAACTATGGCTACACCTTC. Its translation: CASSPTTNYGYTF.

This clonotype turned up a few times. The chain carries TRBV5-5 and TRBJ1-6; D is perhaps TRBD1 (5 bases). V lost 4 bases to trimming and J lost 0 bases, with 11 bases between them. The CDR3 length is 16 residues. Germline CDR1 is SGHKS and CDR2 is YYEKEE (reference sequence). This CDR3 is CASSLSGGSYNSPLHF. CDR3 DNA: TGTGCCAGCAGCCTATCCGGGGGCTCCTATAATTCACCCCTCCACTTT.

This clonotype turned up a few times. The rearrangement joins TRBV5-6 to TRBJ2-3, with 10 bases that match TRBD2. CDR3 length: 15 residues. Germline V gene lookup returns CDR1 SGHDT and CDR2 YYEEEE. V was pared by 4 bases and J by 6 bases, with 8 bases of the junction left unmatched. The CDR3 is CASSPSGSLGDTQYF. CDR3 coding DNA: TGTGCCAGCAGCCCTAGCGGGAGCCTTGGGGATACGCAGTATTTT. Filled out from reference TRBV5-6 and TRBJ2-3, the complete variable domain reads DAGVTQSPTHLIKTRGQQVTLRCSPKSGHDTVSWYQQALGQGPQFIFQYYEEEERQRGNFPDRFSGHQFPNYSSELNVNALLLGDSALYLCASSPSGSLGDTQYFGPGTRLTVL.

Note on this clonotype: Its ends do not fully match the called genes, so a read error is possible. CDR3 residues: CASSLLRLANTGELFF. The CDR3 nucleotides read TGTGCCAGCAGCTTATTGCGACTAGCAAACACCGGGGAGCTGTTTTTC. The chain carries TRBV11-2 and TRBJ2-2; 7 bases are shared with TRBD2. The length of the CDR3 is 16 residues. The germline CDR1 and CDR2 sequences are SGHAT and FQNNGV.

In its sample, this clonotype ranks as medium-sized. J is TRBJ2-3 and V is TRBV5-8, with TRBD1 matching over 8 bases. The CDR3 extends over 15 amino acids. V shed 4 bases and J 1 base; nucleotides not matched to a gene: 5. Germline V gene lookup returns CDR1 SGHTS and CDR2 YDEGEE. CDR3 bases: TGTGCCAGCAGCCGACAGGGGATAGGCACAGATACGCAGTATTTT. Encoded protein: CASSRQGIGTDTQYF.

This clonotype occurred many times. J is TRBJ2-1 and V is TRBV3-1, with TRBD2 identical over 8 bases. The germline CDR1 and CDR2 sequences are LGHDT and YNNKEL (reference sequence). Losses at the gene ends were 0 bases for V and 2 bases for J; bases not matched to a gene: 9. This CDR3 has 18 residues. The CDR3 bases are TGTGCCAGCAGCCAAGATGCGGTAGCGGGGTTCCCCTACAATGAGCAGTTCTTC. Its translation is CASSQDAVAGFPYNEQFF.

The chain has TRBV5-6 and TRBJ1-2, with 11 bases fitting TRBD1. The germline V gene encodes CDR1 SGHDT and CDR2 YYEEEE. The CDR3 runs 13 residues. V gave up 7 bases and J gave up 7 bases; unmatched junction bases: 6. The CDR3: CASAWTGGSGYTF. Written as DNA, the CDR3 is TGTGCCAGCGCATGGACAGGGGGCTCTGGCTACACCTTC.

The V call is TRBV5-1, the J call TRBJ2-2; D unclear. The germline V gene encodes CDR1 SGHRS and CDR2 YFSETQ. The CDR3 spans 16 residues. Between the trimmed V and J ends, which lost 2 bases and 5 bases, there was a span of 16 bases. CDR3 protein: CASSLTADLPTGELFF. The CDR3 nucleotides read TGCGCCAGCAGCTTAACGGCGGACCTCCCTACCGGGGAGCTGTTTTTT.

The rearrangement uses TRBV20-1 and TRBJ2-5; 10 nucleotides align to TRBD1. The CDR3 totals 11 residues. Germline loops: CDR1 DFQATT, CDR2 SNEGSKA (reference sequence). V shed 0 bases and J 13 bases; nucleotides not matched to a gene: 2. In DNA form, the CDR3 reads TGCAGTGCTAGAGATAGGGACAGGGGGTACTTC. This encodes CSARDRDRGYF.

V and J are TRBV7-2 and TRBJ2-1; D remains unclear. The length of the CDR3 is 14 residues. Germline lookup yields CDR1 SGHTA and CDR2 FQGNSA. V shed 3 bases and J shed 0 bases, with 6 bases lying between them. The CDR3 DNA reads as TGTGCCAGCAGCTTCGATCGCTCCTACAATGAGCAGTTCTTC. Translated: CASSFDRSYNEQFF. Supplemented by reference TRBV7-2 and TRBJ2-1, the full variable domain reads GAGVSQSPSNKVTEKGKDVELRCDPISGHTALYWYRQSLGQGLEFLIYFQGNSAPDKSGLPSDRFSAERTGGSVSTLTIQRTQQEDSAVYLCASSFDRSYNEQFFGPGTRLTVL.

This clonotype occurred a few times. This sequence joins TRBV6-5 and TRBJ2-7; perhaps TRBD1 as D (6 bases). Germline assignment: CDR1 MNHEY and CDR2 SVGAGI. The CDR3 totals 13 residues. V lost 7 bases to trimming and J lost 6 bases, with 16 bases between them. This CDR3 reads CASTTGKVREQYF. Here the CDR3 DNA reads TGTGCCAGCACTACAGGGAAAGTTCGCGAGCAGTACTTC.

This CDR3 is CASSVHTGGLAKNIQYF. The DNA for the CDR3 is TGTGCCAGCAGCGTACATACAGGGGGACTAGCCAAAAACATTCAGTACTTC. The chain combines TRBV11-2 with TRBJ2-4, with 8 bases fitting TRBD1. Trimming cost V 5 bases and J 0 bases; bases outside gene matches: 9. The CDR3 covers 17 residues. CDR1 and CDR2 (germline): SGHAT, FQNNGV.

The gene calls are TRBV7-8 and TRBJ2-2; no reliable D call. The length of the CDR3 is 15 residues. From germline, CDR1 is SGHVS and CDR2 FQNEAQ. V was pared by 1 base and J by 5 bases, with 11 bases between. CDR3 in DNA: TGTGCCAGCAGCTTAGTGCGGCTGACTACCGGGGAGCTGTTTTTT. This translates into CASSLVRLTTGELFF.

A few counts support this clonotype. V and J are TRBV5-1 and TRBJ1-3; D is undetermined. The germline gives CDR1 SGHRS, CDR2 YFSETQ. This CDR3 is built from 13 residues. V was trimmed by 0 bases and J by 5 bases, leaving 6 bases between them. The CDR3 is CASSLDFRNTIYF. CDR3 nucleotides: TGCGCCAGCAGCTTGGACTTTCGAAACACCATATATTTT.

This clonotype has ten or more counts. The rearrangement joins TRBV2 to TRBJ2-7; 7 bases are shared with TRBD1. V was pared by 5 bases and J by 1 base, with 5 bases of the junction left unmatched. Looked up from germline, CDR1 is SNHLY and CDR2 is FYNNEI. The CDR3 contains 14 residues. The CDR3 here is CASSRTGGSYEQYF. As DNA, the CDR3 is TGTGCCAGCAGTCGGACAGGCGGGTCCTACGAGCAGTACTTC.

This clonotype was counted only a few times. The V call is TRBV11-2, the J call TRBJ2-3; 14 nucleotides match TRBD2. Germline CDR1 SGHAT, CDR2 FQNNGV. V dropped 5 bases and J dropped 5; count of bases not matched to a gene: 6. The CDR3 has 16 amino acids. The DNA of the CDR3 is TGTGCCAGCAGCCCCCGACTAGCGGGAGGGGGAGATACGCAGTATTTT. Translating it yields CASSPRLAGGGDTQYF.

This rearrangement joins TRBV5-4 to TRBJ1-4; possible D gene TRBD1, 6 bases. V was pared by 0 bases and J by 8 bases, with 14 bases between. This CDR3 contains 15 residues. Germline assignment: CDR1 SGHNT and CDR2 YYREEE (reference sequence). The CDR3 reads CASSLAGAGGEKLFF. Here the CDR3 DNA reads TGTGCCAGCAGCTTGGCCGGGGCGGGGGGCGAAAAACTGTTTTTT. Based on the CDR3 plus reference TRBV5-4 and TRBJ1-4, the full variable domain is ETGVTQSPTHLIKTRGQQVTLRCSSQSGHNTVSWYQQALGQGPQFIFQYYREEENGRGNFPPRFSGLQFPNYSSELNVNALELDDSALYLCASSLAGAGGEKLFFGSGTQLSVL.

This chain connects TRBV7-9 to TRBJ2-5, with 13 bases that match TRBD2. V shed 0 bases and J 1 base; nucleotides not matched to a gene: 11. Germline CDR1 SEHNR, CDR2 FQNEAQ (reference sequence). This CDR3 comprises 20 residues. The chain's CDR3 is CASSLALGLAGATPQETQYF. DNA for the CDR3: TGTGCCAGCAGCTTAGCGCTCGGACTAGCGGGGGCAACGCCCCAAGAGACCCAGTACTTC. The variable domain in full, completed from reference TRBV7-9 and TRBJ2-5, reads DTGVSQNPRHKITKRGQNVTFRCDPISEHNRLYWYRQTLGQGPEFLTYFQNEAQLEKSRLLSDRFSAERPKGSFSTLEIQRTEQGDSAMYLCASSLALGLAGATPQETQYFGPGTRLLVL.

Relative to its sample, this clonotype is medium-sized. The V and J genes are TRBV10-3 and TRBJ2-2; 9 bases fit TRBD1. Trimming cost V 10 bases and J 4 bases; bases outside gene matches: 4. CDR1 is ENHRY and CDR2 is SYGVKD in the germline V gene. The CDR3 loop spans 13 amino acids. The CDR3 sequence is CANRQGVTGELFF. The CDR3 coding sequence is TGTGCCAACCGACAGGGGGTCACCGGGGAGCTGTTTTTT.

This clonotype was found many times. The V call is TRBV7-9, the J call TRBJ1-1; D is ambiguous. The CDR3 consists of 12 residues. Trimming left V 4 bases short and J 2 bases short, with 5 bases between. The V gene's germline CDR1 is SEHNR and CDR2 FQNEAQ (reference sequence). The CDR3: CASSWENTEAFF. The CDR3 DNA is TGTGCCAGCAGCTGGGAAAACACTGAAGCTTTCTTT.

The CDR3 reads CASSWASEDTQYF. The CDR3 DNA is TGTGCCAGCAGCTGGGCGAGCGAAGATACGCAGTATTTT. The rearrangement joins TRBV5-8 to TRBJ2-3, with unresolved D. The CDR3 has 13 amino acids. The V end was cut by 3 bases, the J end by 5 bases, with 10 bases between. Germline loops: CDR1 SGHTS, CDR2 YDEGEE.

The chain recombines TRBV13 with TRBJ2-3, with TRBD2 identical over 12 bases. This CDR3 spans 16 amino acids. CDR1 PRHDT and CDR2 FYEKMQ come from the germline V gene (reference sequence). V shed 5 bases and J 5 bases; nucleotides not matched to a gene: 8. The CDR3 sequence: CASSIPSGRAGDTQYF. The CDR3 region has the DNA TGTGCCAGCAGCATACCTAGCGGGAGGGCGGGAGATACGCAGTATTTT.

This clonotype ranks as medium-sized. The chain links TRBV18 to TRBJ2-1; D remains ambiguous. Germline CDR1 KGHSH, CDR2 LQKENI. Trimming took 0 bases from V and 6 from J, leaving 6 bases between them. CDR3 size: 13 residues. The CDR3: CASSPPSINEQFF. DNA of the CDR3: TGTGCCAGCTCACCACCGTCTATCAATGAGCAGTTCTTC. The full variable domain, in which reference TRBV18 and TRBJ2-1 provide the parts outside the CDR3, is NAGVMQNPRHLVRRRGQEARLRCSPMKGHSHVYWYRQLPEEGLKFMVYLQKENIIDESGMPKERFSAEFPKEGPSILRIQQVVRGDSAAYFCASSPPSINEQFFGPGTRLTVL.

The rearrangement joins TRBV20-1 to TRBJ1-2, with D tentatively TRBD1 (5 bases). V was trimmed by 5 bases and J by 0 bases, leaving 10 bases between them. Germline lookup yields CDR1 DFQATT and CDR2 SNEGSKA (reference sequence). The CDR3 contains 13 residues. CDR3 coding DNA: TGCAGTGCTCGCCGGGGACCTAACTATGGCTACACCTTC. Translation gives CSARRGPNYGYTF.